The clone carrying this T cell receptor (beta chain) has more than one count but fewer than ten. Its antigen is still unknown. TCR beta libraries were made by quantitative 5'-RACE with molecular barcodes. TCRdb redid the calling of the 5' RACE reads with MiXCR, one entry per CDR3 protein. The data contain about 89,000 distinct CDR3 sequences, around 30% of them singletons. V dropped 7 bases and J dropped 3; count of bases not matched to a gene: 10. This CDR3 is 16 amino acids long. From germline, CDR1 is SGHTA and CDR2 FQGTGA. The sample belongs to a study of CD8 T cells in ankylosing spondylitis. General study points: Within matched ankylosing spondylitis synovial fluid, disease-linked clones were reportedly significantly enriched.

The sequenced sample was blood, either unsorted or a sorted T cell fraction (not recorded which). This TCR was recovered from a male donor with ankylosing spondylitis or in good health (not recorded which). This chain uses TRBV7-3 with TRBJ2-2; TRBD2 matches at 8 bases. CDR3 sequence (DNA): TGTGCCAGCACCGATTCGGGAGGGGCTGACACCGGGGAGCTGTTTTTT. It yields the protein CASTDSGGADTGELFF.